This TCR beta chain was found in a study of T cells in Graves' hyperthyroidism and ophthalmopathy. As for the study in general: Staff took peripheral blood when the initial diagnosis was made, before any treatment began. Whole-study results and caveats: The blood repertoire included most of the expanded thyroid clonotypes above 0.001.

V lost 5 bases and J 0 bases, leaving 11 bases between the germline ends. The CDR3 runs to 15 residues. Germline V gives CDR1 LNHDA, CDR2 SQIVND (reference sequence). Comment on this clonotype: Antigen specificity is unknown.

Researchers amplified the TCR beta CDR3 regions from RNA transcripts. Carried out on the TCR CDR3, a first-round RT-PCR used the HTBI primer set. TCRdb re-called the multiplex PCR reads through MiXCR, storing one row per CDR3 protein. The sample has approximately 630,000 distinct CDR3 sequences; roughly 15% are singletons. The rearrangement joins TRBV19 to TRBJ2-1; D might be TRBD2 (5 bases). The TCR was taken from a woman aged 30 to 39 with Graves' hyperthyroidism. The sequenced material came from blood. The CDR3 loop is CASSATAASYNEQFF. CDR3 in DNA: TGTGCCAGTAGTGCTACAGCGGCCTCCTACAATGAGCAGTTCTTC.